This paragraph covers one T cell receptor beta chain sequence. CDR1 SGHVS and CDR2 FQNEAQ come from the germline V gene. The CDR3 length is 16 residues. V was cut by 2 bases and J by 6 bases, with 14 bases left in between. This sample stems from a study of shared clonotypes between healthy human individuals. Here immunoSEQ multiplex PCR was the method, and the copy in TCRdb shows in-frame clones only, minus some. The sample shows millions of clones, just under 95% of them seen only once. As defined, naive CD8 cells were CD45RO-negative and positively selected for CCR7, with terminally differentiated effector memory CD45RA+ cells excluded.

This TCR came from a man between 18 and 35 years old in good health. This chain links TRBV7-8 with TRBJ1-6, with D perhaps TRBD1 (6 bases). The specimen was naive CD8+ T cells sorted from blood. The CDR3 DNA reads as TGTGCCAGCAGCTTATTAACGGGACACTTTAATTCACCCCTCCACTTT. The encoded protein is CASSLLTGHFNSPLHF.